This is a list of T cell receptor beta chains from one sample in a study of blood T cell repertoires in COVID-19. The data were produced by immunoSEQ multiplex PCR, yet TCRdb's version contains in-frame clones alone and is incomplete. The data hold approximately 160,000 clones, with roughly 88% observed a single time. Sequencing was done on a sample of peripheral blood. Receptors originate from a woman at least 80 years old with active or convalescent COVID-19. CDR3s include the opening cysteine and the closing phenylalanine or tryptophan. A D gene is named only where the DNA matches it firmly. Some rows mark clone size as missing; the rest say once, few, many or name a class of expanded clone.

TGTGCCAGCAGCTTAGCTGCCAGGGCTAATGAAAAACTGTTTTTT	CASSLAARANEKLFF	TRBV7-2	TRBJ1-4	.	.
TGTGCCAGTAGTGCCAGGGGTTACACTGAAGCTTTCTTT	CASSARGYTEAFF	TRBV19	TRBJ1-1	.	.
TGCGCCAGCAGCCGGGACAGGGGCTACGAGCAGTACTTC	CASSRDRGYEQYF	TRBV5-1	TRBJ2-7	TRBD1	.
TGCGCCAGCAGCTTGGCCGGACAGGGCTCTAATGAAAAACTGTTTTTT	CASSLAGQGSNEKLFF	TRBV5-1	TRBJ1-4	TRBD1	.
TGTGCCAGCAGCCCCCGCTGGGAGGGTGGCTACACCTTC	CASSPRWEGGYTF	TRBV6-5	TRBJ1-2	.	.
TGCGCCAGCAGCCAAGGCCCCCGGGGGGATGGTCTTAATCAGCCCCAGCATTTT	CASSQGPRGDGLNQPQHF	TRBV4-1	TRBJ1-5	.	once
TGTGCCAGCAGCGTAGTTGGACTAGCAATCCAAGAGACCCAGTACTTC	CASSVVGLAIQETQYF	TRBV9	TRBJ2-5	TRBD2	.
TGTGCCAGTAGGGGCCCCCCTAGCGCCAACCAAGAGACCCAGTACTTC	CASRGPPSANQETQYF	TRBV19	TRBJ2-5	.	.
TGCGCCAGCAGCGTTTCAGGGGCCCGCTACGAGCAGTACTTC	CASSVSGARYEQYF	TRBV5-1	TRBJ2-7	.	.
TGTGCCATCAGTGGCCGACTAGCGTCTTACGAGCAGTACTTC	CAISGRLASYEQYF	TRBV10-3	TRBJ2-7	TRBD2	.
TGTGCCAGCAGCCTGGGGCCTCGGGGGGCCACTTCCTACGAGCAGTACTTC	CASSLGPRGATSYEQYF	TRBV5-6	TRBJ2-7	.	.
TGTGCCAGCGGAGGGGGGGCCTACTATGGCTACACCTTC	CASGGGAYYGYTF	TRBV21-1	TRBJ1-2	.	.
TGCGCCAGCAGCTCATCAGGGGTGGGGGATTCACCCCTCCACTTT	CASSSSGVGDSPLHF	TRBV5-1	TRBJ1-6	.	.
TGTGCCAGCAGCTTGGGGACACGGCTCTACGAGCAGTACTTC	CASSLGTRLYEQYF	TRBV11-2	TRBJ2-7	.	.
TGTGCCAGCAGCAGATTTGCCCAGGGTCACTCCTACGAGCAGTACTTC	CASSRFAQGHSYEQYF	TRBV21-1	TRBJ2-7	.	.
TGTGCCAGCTCACCATTCGGGACAGGGTCCTCCTACGAGCAGTACTTC	CASSPFGTGSSYEQYF	TRBV18	TRBJ2-7	TRBD1	.
TGCGCCAGCAGTGGTAGCGGGGGGGCCCTCGAGACCCAGTACTTC	CASSGSGGALETQYF	TRBV10-2	TRBJ2-5	TRBD2	.
TGTGCCAGCAGGGCACTAGTTACTGAGACCCAGTACTTC	CASRALVTETQYF	TRBV6-5	TRBJ2-5	.	.
TGTGCCTGGAGTGTTGGACAGGGGGCTTCACCCCTCCACTTT	CAWSVGQGASPLHF	TRBV30	TRBJ1-6	TRBD1	.
TGCGCCAGCAGCTTGGTCCTAGCGGGGGCCACAGATACGCAGTATTTT	CASSLVLAGATDTQYF	TRBV5-1	TRBJ2-3	TRBD2	once
TGTGCCAGCTCACCAGGACATGGAAACACCATATATTTT	CASSPGHGNTIYF	TRBV18	TRBJ1-3	.	few
TGCGCCAGCAGCTTGGGTGTCGGGGGTAACACTGAAGCTTTCTTT	CASSLGVGGNTEAFF	TRBV5-1	TRBJ1-1	.	.
TGTGCCAGCAGCCAAGATCCCGGTCAGCCCCAGCATTTT	CASSQDPGQPQHF	TRBV4-2	TRBJ1-5	.	.
TGTGCCAGCAGTGAGAGGGGGCGGGTAGGCACCGGGGAGCTGTTTTTT	CASSERGRVGTGELFF	TRBV6-1	TRBJ2-2	TRBD1	.
TGTGCCAGCGGTGGTTCGGGAGAAGGGCCCCAGCATTTT	CASGGSGEGPQHF	TRBV7-9	TRBJ1-5	.	.
TGTGCCAGCAGCGAGGGGACAGCGAACACTGAAGCTTTCTTT	CASSEGTANTEAFF	TRBV9	TRBJ1-1	TRBD1	once
TGTGCCAGTACAAATGACAGATCTGGGGCCAACGTCCTGACTTTC	CASTNDRSGANVLTF	TRBV19	TRBJ2-6	.	.
TGTGCCAGCAGCCAGGATCAGGGGGGTACTGAAGCTTTCTTT	CASSQDQGGTEAFF	TRBV14	TRBJ1-1	TRBD1	.
TGTGCCAGCAGCCAAGATAACACAGGGACTAATGAAAAACTGTTTTTT	CASSQDNTGTNEKLFF	TRBV4-2	TRBJ1-4	.	.
TGCGCCAGCAGCCAAGTTTTATCGGATACGCAGTATTTT	CASSQVLSDTQYF	TRBV4-1	TRBJ2-3	.	.
TGTGCCAGCAGCTTAGCGGGGCAGAACGAGCAGTACTTC	CASSLAGQNEQYF	TRBV7-9	TRBJ2-7	.	.
TGTGCCAGTAGTACACACTACGAGCAGTACTTC	CASSTHYEQYF	TRBV19	TRBJ2-7	.	.
TGTGCCAGTAGTCCCGGGACAGGGGTTCAGGGTGAAAAACTGTTTTTT	CASSPGTGVQGEKLFF	TRBV19	TRBJ1-4	TRBD1	.
TGTGCCATCAGTGAGTTCCGGGACAGGGGGTCGGAGACCCAGTACTTC	CAISEFRDRGSETQYF	TRBV10-3	TRBJ2-5	TRBD1	.
TGTGCCAGCAGTTTATCCCCATTCTCCGACTTCTATGGCTACACCTTC	CASSLSPFSDFYGYTF	TRBV27	TRBJ1-2	.	.
TGTGCCAGCAGCCCTCACGGCGGGCAGCAATCCTTATATGGCTACACCTTC	CASSPHGGQQSLYGYTF	TRBV5-4	TRBJ1-2	.	.
TGTGCCAGCTCATCCGGGACAGGGGCCTCACCCCTCCACTTT	CASSSGTGASPLHF	TRBV18	TRBJ1-6	TRBD1	few
TGCGCCAGCAGCCAGGCCGGGACTCCAACTAATTCACCCCTCCACTTT	CASSQAGTPTNSPLHF	TRBV4-3	TRBJ1-6	.	.
TGTGCCAGCACCCCGCAAGCGGTGAGCACAGATACGCAGTATTTT	CASTPQAVSTDTQYF	TRBV27	TRBJ2-3	.	.
TGTGCCATCAGTGTTGGACAGCCGAGCACAGATACGCAGTATTTT	CAISVGQPSTDTQYF	TRBV10-3	TRBJ2-3	.	.
TGCGCCAGCAGCTTGATTGGGGCCTCCTATAATTCACCCCTCCACTTT	CASSLIGASYNSPLHF	TRBV5-1	TRBJ1-6	.	few
TGTGCCTGGAGTGTACTAAGTTCACCCCTCCACTTT	CAWSVLSSPLHF	TRBV30	TRBJ1-6	.	.
TGTGCCAGCAGCTCGGGGGGTGGGAACACTGAAGCTTTCTTT	CASSSGGGNTEAFF	TRBV7-9	TRBJ1-1	.	.
TGTGCCAGCAGCCGCCTACAGGGAGAAAACACTGAAGCTTTCTTT	CASSRLQGENTEAFF	TRBV4-2	TRBJ1-1	.	.
TGTGCCAGAAGCCGCGCGGGGGGCCTCTCCCACAATGAGCAGTTCTTC	CARSRAGGLSHNEQFF	TRBV5-3	TRBJ2-1	TRBD2	.